Listed here is a single TCR beta chain. In germline, CDR1 is SGHRS, CDR2 YFSETQ. Trimming took 3 bases from V and 4 from J; bases not matched to a gene: 5. The CDR3 spans 14 residues. The source of the sample is a study of blood T cell repertoires in COVID-19. At the level of the study: Acute-phase and convalescent COVID-19 samples originated in the United States, Italy and Spain. Sample material is recorded as cDNA or gDNA derived from T cells, B-cell-depleted T cells, or PBMCs.

Using immunoSEQ multiplex PCR, the repertoire was profiled, and TCRdb retains in-frame clones only, with some absent. The sample lists 88,000 or so clones; about nine tenths were seen once. The specimen was peripheral blood. V usage is TRBV5-1 and J usage is TRBJ1-1, with 8 bases matching TRBD1. The sequence derives from a man aged 50 or older with acute or convalescent COVID-19. This CDR3 reads CASSWGTGGTEAFF. The DNA for the CDR3 is TGCGCCAGCAGCTGGGGAACAGGGGGCACTGAAGCTTTCTTT.